The sample holds many counts of the clone carrying this T cell receptor beta chain. Antigen: not known. The sample comes from a study of molecular identifiers for immune sequencing clone quantification. General observations from the study: Detectable among some 1 million naive cells, according to reports, was Jurkat TCR RNA spiked in from one cell.

Researchers sorted naive CD8 T cells as cells that were CD8+CD4-CCR7+CD45RA+. Library preparation followed earlier protocols using designated TCR primers. TCRdb called the PCR reads again in MiXCR, with one record for every CDR3 protein. The table shows about 65,000 distinct CDR3 sequences, with approximately 17% occurring only once. This clonotype was obtained from a human donor in good health. Some libraries in this study had Jurkat cell RNA spiked in. The source material was naive CD8+ T cells from blood, with Jurkat cell RNA spiked in. Regarding subset: FACS-sorted CD8+CD4-CCR7+CD45RA+ naive T cells.

This CDR3 is CSARDPVAGANVLTF. CDR3 coding DNA: TGCAGTGCTAGAGATCCGGTTGCTGGGGCCAACGTCCTGACTTTC. The chain couples TRBV20-1 to TRBJ2-6; D not resolved. The CDR3 has 15 residues. Germline V gives CDR1 DFQATT, CDR2 SNEGSKA (reference sequence). V gave up 0 bases and J gave up 2 bases, with 8 bases separating them.